What follows describes a single T cell receptor beta chain. Cells designated naive CD8 were CD45RO-negative and were positively selected for CCR7, with terminally differentiated effector memory CD45RA+ cells excluded. This sample stems from a study of shared clonotypes between healthy human individuals. The germline CDR1 and CDR2 sequences are SGHNT and YYREEE (reference sequence). J was trimmed by 6 bases and V by 0 bases; bases with no gene match: 8. The CDR3 totals 15 residues. Assay: immunoSEQ multiplex PCR; the TCRdb copy retains only in-frame clones and omits some. The repertoire includes 560,000 or so clones, about 96% of them detected once, and less than 0.13% sits in the top ten.

The chain is built from TRBV5-4 and TRBJ2-7, with 8 bases identical to TRBD2. The sequence was collected from a woman in her thirties in good health. Sequenced: naive CD8+ T cells sorted from blood. The CDR3 DNA reads as TGTGCCAGCAGCTTGGCGGGAGGGCCCTCGTCCGAGCAGTACTTC. Amino acids: CASSLAGGPSSEQYF.